The entry below describes one T cell receptor beta chain. Its antigen is not known. V was cut by 0 bases and J by 0 bases, with 8 bases left in between. The CDR3 contains 15 residues. The germline CDR1 and CDR2 sequences are SGHRS and YFSETQ. This record belongs to a study of T-cell memory formation after mild COVID-19. Across the study: The two donors had largely donor-specific TCR clusters.

Constant-segment primers and 5'RACE yielded cDNA libraries for TCR alpha and TCR beta, each carrying sample barcodes and UMIs. A single record per CDR3 protein comes from TCRdb applying MiXCR to the 5' RACE reads. The data hold 350,000 to 500,000 distinct CDR3 sequences, with approximately 19% observed a single time. The study's findings and limits: The CD4+ clones that contracted clustered mainly within CM and EM, and the CD8+ clones concentrated in EMRA. Clones from the second wave (peaking day 37) had unconfirmed SARS-CoV-2 specificity.

The clonotype comes from a man younger than 35 who had mild COVID-19 (a few samples of this study predate the infection). Cell type and time point are not known. Specimen: PBMCs or a T cell subset sorted from them (not recorded which). V and J are TRBV5-1 and TRBJ2-3, with D perhaps TRBD2 (6 bases). CDR3 sequence reads: CASSLARGSTDTQYF. The DNA of the CDR3 is TGCGCCAGCAGCTTGGCACGGGGGAGCACAGATACGCAGTATTTT.